The 8 T cell receptor beta chains presented below share a single source sample, sequenced in a study of memory B cells and T cells in multiple sclerosis. After stimulus-free culture, autoproliferating CFSE-dim and non-proliferating CFSE-high T cells were sequenced separately. Pooled replicate wells came from approximately 5x10^7 CFSE-labeled PBMCs cultured around seven days without stimulus. No antigen is known for these receptors. TCRdb keeps only in-frame clones here, not all; method: immunoSEQ multiplex PCR. The sample holds about 32,000 clones, 86% seen once. Sequences were obtained from PBMCs from blood kept in culture. These receptors were collected from a human donor with multiple sclerosis.

The chain recombines TRBV27 with TRBJ2-7; D gene ambiguous. Trimming cost V 8 bases and J 3 bases, with 14 bases left between them. Germline V gene sequence: CDR1 MNHEY, CDR2 SMNVEV (reference sequence). CDR3 length equals 13 residues. CDR3 loop: CASAWIEGYEQYF. The CDR3 DNA reads TGTGCCAGCGCCTGGATAGAAGGCTACGAGCAGTACTTC.

This sequence joins TRBV28 and TRBJ1-5; D remains unclear. Germline V CDR1 and CDR2: MDHEN, SYDVKM. The CDR3 is 13 amino acids. Trimming cost V 6 bases and J 1 base, with 7 bases left between them. The CDR3 region is CASRPPSNQPQHF. CDR3 coding DNA: TGTGCCAGCAGACCCCCGAGCAATCAGCCCCAGCATTTT.

The chain joins TRBV29-1 to TRBJ2-2; 7 bases line up with TRBD2. The CDR3 extends over 14 amino acids. The J segment lost 5 bases and the V segment lost 3 bases, leaving 6 bases of the junction unmatched. Germline V CDR1 and CDR2: SQVTM, ANQGSEA. As DNA, the CDR3 is TGCAGCGTTGAGGGGGAGGGTAAAACCGGGGAGCTGTTTTTT. Its translation: CSVEGEGKTGELFF.

V gene TRBV30 combines with J gene TRBJ1-5; TRBD1 might be the D (6 bases). V dropped 0 bases and J dropped 5 bases, with 11 bases sitting between them. The CDR3 sequence is 14 residues long. Germline V gene sequence: CDR1 GTSNPN, CDR2 SVGIG (reference sequence). Here the CDR3 DNA reads TGTGCCTGGAGTGTACGGGGGGCTGATCAGCCCCAGCATTTT. This translates into CAWSVRGADQPQHF.

This clone was picked up a small number of times. The chain has TRBV30 and TRBJ2-5, with TRBD1 identical over 7 bases. The closer fit of TRBJ2-7 to the DNA end suggests the J call may be wrong. This CDR3 comprises 13 residues. Germline V gives CDR1 GTSNPN, CDR2 SVGIG (reference sequence). The CDR3 sequence: CAWGRDRAYEQYF. CDR3 coding DNA: TGTGCCTGGGGTAGGGACAGAGCCTACGAGCAGTACTTC.

The chain joins TRBV15 to TRBJ2-7; D is perhaps TRBD2 (6 bases). V shed 4 bases and J shed 0 bases, with 16 bases lying between them. The germline gives CDR1 LNHNV, CDR2 YYDKDF (reference sequence). CDR3 length equals 16 residues. CDR3 nucleotides: TGTGCCACCAGCATTAGTACCGGGACTGCCTCCTACGAGCAGTACTTC. It translates to CATSISTGTASYEQYF.

In its sample, this clone was seen a few times. The rearrangement links TRBV15 to TRBJ1-5; tentative D call: TRBD1 (5 bases). Trimming took off 1 base at V and 0 bases at J, with 13 bases between the two ends. The germline V gene has CDR1 LNHNV and CDR2 YYDKDF (reference sequence). The CDR3 loop spans 17 amino acids. The CDR3 sequence: CATSRGDREFSNQPQHF. CDR3 nucleotides: TGTGCCACCAGCAGAGGCGACAGAGAATTTAGCAATCAGCCCCAGCATTTT.

This sequence joins TRBV15 and TRBJ1-4; D is ambiguous. The germline CDR1 and CDR2 sequences are LNHNV and YYDKDF (reference sequence). The CDR3 contains 14 residues. The germline V and J ends were trimmed by 7 bases and 0 bases, with 9 bases remaining between them. The CDR3 DNA reads as TGTGCCACCACCCTGACTGCAACTAATGAAAAACTGTTTTTT. Its protein product is CATTLTATNEKLFF.